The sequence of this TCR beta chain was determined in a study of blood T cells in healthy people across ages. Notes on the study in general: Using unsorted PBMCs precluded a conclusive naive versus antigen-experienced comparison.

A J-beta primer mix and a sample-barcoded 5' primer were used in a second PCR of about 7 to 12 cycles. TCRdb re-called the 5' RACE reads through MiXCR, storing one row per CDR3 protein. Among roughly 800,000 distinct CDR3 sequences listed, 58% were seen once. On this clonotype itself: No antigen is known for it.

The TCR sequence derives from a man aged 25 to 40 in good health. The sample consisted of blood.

CDR3 sequence (DNA): TGCAGTGCTAGAGAGAGCTACAATCAGCCCCAGCATTTT. It specifies CSARESYNQPQHF. The V and J genes are TRBV20-1 and TRBJ1-5; no reliable D call. The CDR3 loop spans 13 amino acids. In germline, CDR1 is DFQATT, CDR2 SNEGSKA (reference sequence). V dropped 0 bases and J dropped 3 bases, with 6 bases sitting between them.